This entry lists 27 T cell receptor beta chains sequenced from one sample in a study of response to subunit inactivated influenza vaccine. TCRdb reprocessed the RT-PCR reads with MiXCR, giving one entry per CDR3 protein. The sample has around 530,000 distinct CDR3 sequences, approximately 12% seen once. The starting material was PBMCs from blood, obtained on the day of vaccination. Receptors were obtained from a man aged 50-59 years who received an inactivated influenza vaccine.

This clonotype was seen ten or more times. The J gene is TRBJ2-2, the V gene TRBV5-6, with a tentative D call TRBD1 (6 bases). CDR3 length: 14 amino acids. V lost 0 bases, J lost 6 bases, and 9 bases lay in between. Per the germline V gene, CDR1 is SGHDT and CDR2 is YYEEEE. The CDR3 DNA reads as TGTGCCAGCAGCTTGGTGACAGGATCCGGGGAGCTGTTTTTT. Encoded protein: CASSLVTGSGELFF. Based on the CDR3 plus reference TRBV5-6 and TRBJ2-2, the full variable domain is DAGVTQSPTHLIKTRGQQVTLRCSPKSGHDTVSWYQQALGQGPQFIFQYYEEEERQRGNFPDRFSGHQFPNYSSELNVNALLLGDSALYLCASSLVTGSGELFFGEGSRLTVL.

This clonotype was found a few times. The chain joins TRBV19 to TRBJ2-2, with 7 bases lining up with TRBD1. Losses at the gene ends were 6 bases for V and 6 bases for J; bases not matched to a gene: 13. The germline CDR1 and CDR2 sequences are LNHDA and SQIVND (reference sequence). The CDR3 spans 16 residues. This CDR3 is CASSRGVTGSAGELFF. In DNA, the CDR3 is TGTGCCAGTAGCCGAGGTGTGACAGGGTCGGCCGGGGAGCTGTTTTTT.

The chain carries TRBV5-1 and TRBJ2-7; perhaps TRBD2 as D (5 bases). CDR1 is SGHRS and CDR2 is YFSETQ in the germline V gene. The CDR3 length is 14 residues. Deletions cut 8 bases from V and 7 bases from J, with 22 bases between. Here the CDR3 reads CASSIYQEGSEQYF. The CDR3, as DNA: TGCGCCAGTTCAATCTACCAAGAAGGGAGTGAGCAGTACTTC.

V usage is TRBV2 and J usage is TRBJ1-1; 8 bases match TRBD1. The CDR3 sequence is 15 residues long. From germline, CDR1 is SNHLY and CDR2 FYNNEI. The V and J ends lost 2 bases and 1 base, in that order; junction bases with no gene match: 3. For the CDR3, the DNA is TGTGCCAGCAGTGAAAGTGGACAGGGGAACACTGAAGCTTTCTTT. As protein: CASSESGQGNTEAFF.

V and J are TRBV9 and TRBJ2-1; tentative D call: TRBD2 (6 bases). The CDR3 sequence is 13 residues long. The germline V gene encodes CDR1 SGDLS and CDR2 YYNGEE. Trimming shortened V by 5 bases and J by 9 bases, and 15 bases separated the two germline ends. Here the CDR3 reads CASSDGTLLEQFF. CDR3 bases: TGTGCCAGCAGTGACGGGACTTTGCTTGAGCAGTTCTTC.

This clonotype came up many times. The chain has TRBV19 and TRBJ2-3; 7 bases map to TRBD1. With V trimmed by 3 bases and J by 3 bases, 3 bases remained unmatched. This CDR3 is 14 amino acids long. CDR1 is LNHDA, CDR2 SQIVND, per germline (reference sequence). This CDR3 reads CASSIGQATDTQYF. In DNA form, the CDR3 reads TGTGCCAGTAGTATCGGACAGGCGACAGATACGCAGTATTTT.

The chain links TRBV5-1 to TRBJ2-6; D not resolved. Deletions cut 0 bases from V and 5 bases from J, with 6 bases between. This CDR3 is 14 amino acids long. Germline-derived CDR1 and CDR2 are SGHRS and YFSETQ. CDR3 loop: CASSLALWANVLTF. In nucleotides, the CDR3 is TGCGCCAGCAGCTTGGCGCTTTGGGCCAACGTCCTGACTTTC.

The chain links TRBV5-1 to TRBJ2-1; 8 bases are a match to TRBD1. CDR1 and CDR2 (germline): SGHRS, YFSETQ. The V and J ends lost 4 bases and 7 bases, in that order; junction bases with no gene match: 7. The CDR3 totals 14 residues. The CDR3, as DNA: TGCGCCAGCAGCAAACGGGACAGGAAGAATGAGCAGTTCTTC. It translates to CASSKRDRKNEQFF. The full variable domain, with the rest looked up from reference TRBV5-1 and TRBJ2-1, is KAGVTQTPRYLIKTRGQQVTLSCSPISGHRSVSWYQQTPGQGLQFLFEYFSETQRNKGNFPGRFSGRQFSNSRSEMNVSTLELGDSALYLCASSKRDRKNEQFFGPGTRLTVL.

This clonotype was detected ten times or more. This chain links TRBV20-1 with TRBJ2-3, with D maybe TRBD1 (7 bases). The CDR3 has 13 residues. The germline V gene encodes CDR1 DFQATT and CDR2 SNEGSKA (reference sequence). V lost 6 bases and J lost 9, with 19 bases in between. The chain's CDR3 is CSARGVGFNTQYF. Here the CDR3 DNA reads TGCAGTGCCAGGGGGGTGGGATTCAACACGCAGTATTTT.

This clonotype was seen many times. V is TRBV12-3 or TRBV12-4 and J is TRBJ2-6; 9 positions match TRBD1. The CDR3 sequence is 17 residues long. V shed 7 bases, J shed 0 bases, and the junction held 7 bases outside the gene matches. The chain's CDR3 is CASKTGGSFSGANVLTF. The CDR3 nucleotides read TGTGCCAGCAAAACAGGGGGCTCCTTCTCTGGGGCCAACGTCCTGACTTTC.

This clonotype was seen many times. The chain carries TRBV7-2 and TRBJ2-5, with D tentatively TRBD1 (6 bases). This CDR3 is 13 amino acids long. Germline assignment: CDR1 SGHTA and CDR2 FQGNSA. V was clipped by 5 bases and J by 5 bases, with 12 bases between them. The CDR3: CASSDHQGETQYF. The CDR3 DNA reads TGTGCCAGCAGCGACCACCAGGGGGAGACCCAGTACTTC.

The rearrangement uses TRBV20-1 and TRBJ2-1; 9 bases line up with TRBD1. The germline V gene has CDR1 DFQATT and CDR2 SNEGSKA (reference sequence). The CDR3 is 15 residues long. V lost 6 bases, J lost 6 bases, and 12 bases stayed unmatched. The CDR3 DNA follows: TGCAGTGCCGCAGACCGGGACAGGGAGTTCAATGAGCAGTTCTTC. Its translation is CSAADRDREFNEQFF.

This clonotype has a handful of counts. The chain links TRBV14 to TRBJ1-6; no definite D call. CDR3 length: 14 residues. Germline CDR1 and CDR2: SGHDN and FVKESK. Trimming shortened V by 5 bases and J by 8 bases, and 13 bases separated the two germline ends. CDR3: CASSKGITDSPLHF. CDR3 DNA sequence: TGTGCCAGCAGCAAGGGCATCACGGATTCACCCCTCCACTTT.

The chain links TRBV10-3 to TRBJ2-5; D gene uncertain. The V end was cut by 3 bases, the J end by 7 bases, with 6 bases between. Germline V gives CDR1 ENHRY, CDR2 SYGVKD. The CDR3 loop spans 11 amino acids. The CDR3 protein is CAISDLATQYF. The DNA for the CDR3 is TGTGCCATCAGTGATTTAGCGACCCAGTACTTC.

Only a few counts were recorded for this clonotype. V is TRBV6-5 and J is TRBJ1-6, with TRBD1 matching over 7 bases. CDR1 is MNHEY, CDR2 SVGAGI, per germline. The J segment lost 14 bases and the V segment lost 0 bases, leaving 7 bases of the junction unmatched. The CDR3 runs 14 residues. The CDR3, as DNA: TGTGCCAGCAGTTACTCTCGGGACAGTGGAGCCCTCCACTTT. This sequence encodes CASSYSRDSGALHF.

The chain is built from TRBV6-5 and TRBJ2-1; 10 positions agree with TRBD1. The CDR3 contains 16 residues. The germline V gene encodes CDR1 MNHEY and CDR2 SVGAGI. J lost 4 bases, V lost 1 base, and 4 bases had no gene match. The CDR3: CASSYFRDRGYNEQFF. CDR3 DNA: TGTGCCAGCAGTTACTTCCGGGACAGGGGATACAATGAGCAGTTCTTC.

The sample holds many counts of this clonotype. The chain has TRBV4-3 and TRBJ1-4; 10 bases are a match to TRBD1. Germline CDR1 and CDR2: LGHNA and YSLEER. V gave up 0 bases and J gave up 5 bases; unmatched junction bases: 12. This CDR3 is built from 19 residues. The CDR3 DNA is TGCGCCAGCAGCCAAGATCCGGGGACAGGGGTTAGGCGCAATGAAAAACTGTTTTTT. Protein sequence: CASSQDPGTGVRRNEKLFF.

This clonotype was picked up a small number of times. The V and J genes are TRBV28 and TRBJ1-5; D is unresolved. This CDR3 comprises 16 residues. Between the trimmed V and J ends, which lost 3 bases and 0 bases, there was a span of 12 bases. The V gene's germline CDR1 is MDHEN and CDR2 SYDVKM. CDR3 sequence reads: CASSLPPSYSNQPQHF. CDR3 DNA: TGTGCCAGCAGTTTGCCCCCCAGCTATAGCAATCAGCCCCAGCATTTT.

In this sample, this clonotype turned up a few times. The chain is built from TRBV2 and TRBJ2-4, with D unclear. The CDR3 length is 11 residues. Trimming removed 6 bases at V and 3 bases at J, with 3 bases between. CDR1 is SNHLY and CDR2 is FYNNEI in the germline V gene. CDR3 nucleotide sequence: TGTGCCAGCAGCGACAAAAACATTCAGTACTTC. Its protein product is CASSDKNIQYF.

In the case of this clonotype: This may come from a read error, since a much larger clone is one base off. V usage is TRBV20-1 and J usage is TRBJ1-5; no firm D call. The length of the CDR3 is 14 residues. V lost 4 bases to trimming and J lost 7 bases, with 17 bases between them. Looked up from germline, CDR1 is DFQATT and CDR2 is SNEGSKA (reference sequence). The CDR3 is CSAKRQGMKQPQHF. In nucleotides, the CDR3 is TGCAGTGCTAAGCGGCAAGGTATGAAACAGCCCCAGCATTTT.

The V call is TRBV29-1, the J call TRBJ2-1; 9 nucleotides align to TRBD2. This CDR3 comprises 17 residues. The J segment lost 0 bases and the V segment lost 2 bases, leaving 8 bases of the junction unmatched. Germline-derived CDR1 and CDR2 are SQVTM and ANQGSEA. As DNA, the CDR3 is TGCAGCGTTGAATTCGCTAGCGGGGCGAGCTCCTACAATGAGCAGTTCTTC. Its protein product is CSVEFASGASSYNEQFF.

The chain uses TRBV27 and TRBJ1-5, with D uncertain. Trimming pared 5 bases from V and 7 bases from J, leaving 12 bases between. The germline gives CDR1 MNHEY, CDR2 SMNVEV (reference sequence). This CDR3 comprises 13 residues. The CDR3 sequence is CASSPFPRQPQHF. The CDR3 DNA follows: TGTGCCAGCAGTCCGTTCCCCCGACAGCCCCAGCATTTT.

The chain employs TRBV4-2 and TRBJ2-3; TRBD2 matches at 11 bases. With V trimmed by 1 base and J by 0 bases, 9 bases remained unmatched. The CDR3 runs to 19 residues. CDR1 and CDR2 from the germline V gene are LGHNA and YNFKEQ. The CDR3, as DNA: TGTGCCAGCAGCCAAGTACTAGCGGGGGCCTCTCCTAGCACAGATACGCAGTATTTT. Protein: CASSQVLAGASPSTDTQYF.

This clonotype showed up just a few times. V is TRBV30 and J is TRBJ2-1; TRBD1 is a possible D gene (5 bases). The germline V and J ends were trimmed by 5 bases and 4 bases, with 9 bases remaining between them. Per germline, CDR1 GTSNPN and CDR2 SVGIG (reference sequence). The CDR3 totals 12 residues. This CDR3 is CAWSRQYNEQFF. In nucleotides, the CDR3 is TGTGCCTGGTCAAGACAGTACAATGAGCAGTTCTTC.

Ten or more counts support this clonotype. The chain joins TRBV11-2 to TRBJ2-7; no definite D call. V shed 1 base and J shed 3 bases, with 7 bases lying between them. The germline V gene encodes CDR1 SGHAT and CDR2 FQNNGV. CDR3 length: 13 amino acids. CDR3 nucleotides: TGTGCCAGCAGCTTAGGCGAATTCTACGAGCAGTACTTC. Its protein is CASSLGEFYEQYF.

This clonotype was counted between two and nine times. The DNA for the CDR3 is TGTGCCAGCAGCAAAGCGCCATCCCCTCCGGGGCTACGTGAGACCCAGTACTTC. This encodes CASSKAPSPPGLRETQYF. The chain recombines TRBV21-1 with TRBJ2-5; the D call in the table, TRBD2, was not verified against the DNA. TRBV21-1 is a pseudogene locus. The CDR3 is 18 residues long.

This clonotype was seen a few times. The chain links TRBV12-3 or TRBV12-4 to TRBJ1-1; the D gene is possibly TRBD1 (5 bases). Trimming took off 6 bases at V and 8 bases at J, with 16 bases between the two ends. This CDR3 contains 13 residues. As DNA, the CDR3 is TGTGCCAGCAGGGGGGGTATTTGGGGGGAAGCTTTCTTT. This translates into CASRGGIWGEAFF.